This T cell receptor (beta chain) was identified in a study of cytomegalovirus exposure and HLA in healthy donors. Researchers ran the PCR with 60 Vbeta and 13 Jbeta primers. Sequencing was performed with immunoSEQ multiplex PCR; in TCRdb, only in-frame clones are kept and a portion is missing. Altogether 150,000 to 200,000 clones are present, about 84% being singletons, with the ten largest covering 13% to 15%. What was sequenced was PBMCs. This TCR was recovered from a woman younger than 45 in good health and CMV-seropositive.

In DNA form, the CDR3 reads TGTGCCTGGCGGGAACAGGATACGCAGTATTTT. This translates into CAWREQDTQYF. The chain recombines TRBV30 with TRBJ2-3; TRBD2 might be the D (5 bases). The CDR3 runs to 11 residues. Trimming removed 5 bases at V and 6 bases at J, with 9 bases between. In germline, CDR1 is GTSNPN, CDR2 SVGIG (reference sequence).